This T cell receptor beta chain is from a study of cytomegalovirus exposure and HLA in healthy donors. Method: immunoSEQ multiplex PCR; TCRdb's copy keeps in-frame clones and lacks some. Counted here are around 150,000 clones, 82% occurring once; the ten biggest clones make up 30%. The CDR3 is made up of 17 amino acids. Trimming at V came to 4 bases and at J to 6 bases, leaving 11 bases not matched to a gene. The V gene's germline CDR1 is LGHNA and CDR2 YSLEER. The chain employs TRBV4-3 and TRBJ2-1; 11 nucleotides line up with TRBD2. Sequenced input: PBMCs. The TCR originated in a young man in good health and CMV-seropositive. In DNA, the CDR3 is TGCGCCAGCAGCCCAGCGGTAAGGCTAGCGGGGGGCAATGAGCAGTTCTTC. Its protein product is CASSPAVRLAGGNEQFF.